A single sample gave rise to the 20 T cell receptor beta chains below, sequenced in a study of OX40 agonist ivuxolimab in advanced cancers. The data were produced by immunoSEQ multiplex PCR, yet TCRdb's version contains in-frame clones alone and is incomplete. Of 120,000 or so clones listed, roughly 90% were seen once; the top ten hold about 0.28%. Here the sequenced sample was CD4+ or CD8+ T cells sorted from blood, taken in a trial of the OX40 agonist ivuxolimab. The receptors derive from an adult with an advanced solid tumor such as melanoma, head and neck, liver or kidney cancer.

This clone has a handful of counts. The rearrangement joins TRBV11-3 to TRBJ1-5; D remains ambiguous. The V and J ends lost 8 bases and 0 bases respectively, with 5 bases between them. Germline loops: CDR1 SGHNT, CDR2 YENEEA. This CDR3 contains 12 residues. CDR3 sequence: CASGYSNQPQHF. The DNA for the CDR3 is TGTGCCAGCGGATATAGCAATCAGCCCCAGCATTTT. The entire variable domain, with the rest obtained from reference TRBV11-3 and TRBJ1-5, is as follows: EAGVVQSPRYKIIEKKQPVAFWCNPISGHNTLYWYLQNLGQGPELLIRYENEEAVDDSQLPKDRFSAERLKGVDSTLKIQPAELGDSAVYLCASGYSNQPQHFGDGTRLSIL.

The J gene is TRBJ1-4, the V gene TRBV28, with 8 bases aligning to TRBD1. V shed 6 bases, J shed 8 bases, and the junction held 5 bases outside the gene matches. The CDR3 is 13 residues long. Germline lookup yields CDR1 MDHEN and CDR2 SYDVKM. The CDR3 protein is CASSPGQEEKLFF. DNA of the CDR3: TGTGCCAGCAGCCCGGGACAGGAAGAAAAACTGTTTTTT. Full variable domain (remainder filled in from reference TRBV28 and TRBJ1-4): DVKVTQSSRYLVKRTGEKVFLECVQDMDHENMFWYRQDPGLGLRLIYFSYDVKMKEKGDIPEGYSVSREKKERFSLILESASTNQTSMYLCASSPGQEEKLFFGSGTQLSVL.

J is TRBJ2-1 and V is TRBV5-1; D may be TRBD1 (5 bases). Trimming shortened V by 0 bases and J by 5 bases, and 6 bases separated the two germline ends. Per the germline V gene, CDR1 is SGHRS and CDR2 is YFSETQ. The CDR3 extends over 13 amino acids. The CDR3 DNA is TGCGCCAGCAGCTTGGAACAGGACAATGAGCAGTTCTTC. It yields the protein CASSLEQDNEQFF.

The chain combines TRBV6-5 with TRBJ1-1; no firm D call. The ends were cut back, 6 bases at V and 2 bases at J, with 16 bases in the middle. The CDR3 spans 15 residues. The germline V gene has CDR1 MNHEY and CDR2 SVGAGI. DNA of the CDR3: TGTGCCAGCAGCAAGAAGTTGGGAGTCAACACTGAAGCTTTCTTT. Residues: CASSKKLGVNTEAFF.

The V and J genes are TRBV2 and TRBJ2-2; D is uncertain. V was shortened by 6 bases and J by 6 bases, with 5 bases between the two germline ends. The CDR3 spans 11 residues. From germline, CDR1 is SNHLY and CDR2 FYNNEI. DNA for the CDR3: TGTGCCAGCAGGAGAGCCGGGGAGCTGTTTTTT. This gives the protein CASRRAGELFF.

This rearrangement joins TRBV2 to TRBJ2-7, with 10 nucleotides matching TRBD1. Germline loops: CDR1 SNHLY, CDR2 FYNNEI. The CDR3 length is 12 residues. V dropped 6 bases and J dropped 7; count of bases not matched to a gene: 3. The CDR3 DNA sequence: TGTGCCAGCAGGACAGGGGGCTGGGAGCAGTACTTC. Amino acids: CASRTGGWEQYF.

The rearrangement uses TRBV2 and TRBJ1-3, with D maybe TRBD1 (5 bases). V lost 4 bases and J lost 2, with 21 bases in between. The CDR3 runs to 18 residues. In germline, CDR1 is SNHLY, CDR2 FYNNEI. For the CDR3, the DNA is TGTGCCAGCAGTGGGGCAGAGGGCTCAGGGACCGCTGGAAACACCATATATTTT. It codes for CASSGAEGSGTAGNTIYF.

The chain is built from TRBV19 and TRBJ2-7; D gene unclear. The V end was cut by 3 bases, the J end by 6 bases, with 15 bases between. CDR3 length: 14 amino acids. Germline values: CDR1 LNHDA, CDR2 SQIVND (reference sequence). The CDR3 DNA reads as TGTGCCAGTAGTATGAGTCCCGTATCGAGCGAGCAGTACTTC. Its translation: CASSMSPVSSEQYF.

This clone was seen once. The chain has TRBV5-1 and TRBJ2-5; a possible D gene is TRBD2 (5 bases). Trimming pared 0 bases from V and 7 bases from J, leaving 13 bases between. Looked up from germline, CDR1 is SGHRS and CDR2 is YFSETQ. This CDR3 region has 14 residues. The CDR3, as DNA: TGCGCCAGCAGCTTGGGTTCCGGGGATGGGACCCAGTACTTC. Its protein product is CASSLGSGDGTQYF.

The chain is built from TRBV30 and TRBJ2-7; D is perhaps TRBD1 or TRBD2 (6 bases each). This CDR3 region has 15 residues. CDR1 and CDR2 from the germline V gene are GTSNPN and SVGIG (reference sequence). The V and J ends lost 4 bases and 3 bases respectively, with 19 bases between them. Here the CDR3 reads CAWTLDRGPFYEQYF. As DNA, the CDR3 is TGTGCCTGGACCCTTGATCGGGGGCCCTTCTACGAGCAGTACTTC. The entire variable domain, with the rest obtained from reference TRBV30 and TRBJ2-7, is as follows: SQTIHQWPATLVQPVGSPLSLECTVEGTSNPNLYWYRQAAGRGLQLLFYSVGIGQISSEVPQNLSASRPQDRQFILSSKKLLLSDSGFYLCAWTLDRGPFYEQYFGPGTRLTVT.

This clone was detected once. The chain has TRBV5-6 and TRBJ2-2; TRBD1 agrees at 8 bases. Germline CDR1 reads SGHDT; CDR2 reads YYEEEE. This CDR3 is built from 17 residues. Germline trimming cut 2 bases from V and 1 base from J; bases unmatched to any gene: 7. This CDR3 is CASSFDPGGWNTGELFF. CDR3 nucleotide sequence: TGTGCCAGCAGCTTTGATCCAGGGGGCTGGAACACCGGGGAGCTGTTTTTT.

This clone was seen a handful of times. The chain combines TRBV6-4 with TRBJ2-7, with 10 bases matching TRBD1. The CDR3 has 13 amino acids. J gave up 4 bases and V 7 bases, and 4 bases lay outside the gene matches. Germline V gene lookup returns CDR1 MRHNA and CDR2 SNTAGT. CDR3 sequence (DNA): TGTGCCAGCACTGGGGGACAGGGGTACGAGCAGTACTTC. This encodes CASTGGQGYEQYF.

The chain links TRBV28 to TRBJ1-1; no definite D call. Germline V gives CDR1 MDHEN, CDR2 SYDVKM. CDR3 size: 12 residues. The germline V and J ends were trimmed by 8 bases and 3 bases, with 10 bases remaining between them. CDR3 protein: CASLSGDTEAFF. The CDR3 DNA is TGTGCCAGCCTATCCGGGGACACTGAAGCTTTCTTT.

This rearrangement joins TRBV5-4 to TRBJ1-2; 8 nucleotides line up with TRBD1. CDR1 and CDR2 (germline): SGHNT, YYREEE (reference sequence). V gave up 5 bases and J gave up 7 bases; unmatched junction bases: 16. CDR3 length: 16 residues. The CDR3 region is CASSIMGQAQGGGYTF. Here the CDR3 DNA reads TGTGCCAGCAGTATTATGGGACAGGCCCAAGGTGGTGGCTACACCTTC. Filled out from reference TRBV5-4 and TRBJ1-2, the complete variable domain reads ETGVTQSPTHLIKTRGQQVTLRCSSQSGHNTVSWYQQALGQGPQFIFQYYREEENGRGNFPPRFSGLQFPNYSSELNVNALELDDSALYLCASSIMGQAQGGGYTFGSGTRLTVV.

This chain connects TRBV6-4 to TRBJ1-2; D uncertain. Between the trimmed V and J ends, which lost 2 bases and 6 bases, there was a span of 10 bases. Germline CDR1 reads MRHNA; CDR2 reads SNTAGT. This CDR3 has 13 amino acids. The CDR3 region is CASSDGRLDGYTF. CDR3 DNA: TGTGCCAGCAGTGACGGCAGGTTGGATGGCTACACCTTC.

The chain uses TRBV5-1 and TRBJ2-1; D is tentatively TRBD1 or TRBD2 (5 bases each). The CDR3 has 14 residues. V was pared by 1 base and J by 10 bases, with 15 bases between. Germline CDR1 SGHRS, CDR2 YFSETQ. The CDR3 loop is CASSLSGTQEEQFF. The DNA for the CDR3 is TGCGCCAGCAGCTTGTCCGGGACGCAGGAGGAGCAGTTCTTC.

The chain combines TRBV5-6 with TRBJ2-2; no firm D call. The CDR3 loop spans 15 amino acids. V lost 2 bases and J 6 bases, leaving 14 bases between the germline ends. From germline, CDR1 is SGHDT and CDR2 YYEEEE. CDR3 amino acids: CASSFTPDGSGELFF. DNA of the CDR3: TGTGCCAGCAGCTTTACTCCGGACGGATCCGGGGAGCTGTTTTTT.

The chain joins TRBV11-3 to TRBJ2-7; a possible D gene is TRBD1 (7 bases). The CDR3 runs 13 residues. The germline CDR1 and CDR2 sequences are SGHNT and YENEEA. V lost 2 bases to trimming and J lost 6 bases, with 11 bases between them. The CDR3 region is CASSLPGDSEQYF. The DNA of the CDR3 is TGTGCCAGCAGCTTACCGGGGGACAGCGAGCAGTACTTC.

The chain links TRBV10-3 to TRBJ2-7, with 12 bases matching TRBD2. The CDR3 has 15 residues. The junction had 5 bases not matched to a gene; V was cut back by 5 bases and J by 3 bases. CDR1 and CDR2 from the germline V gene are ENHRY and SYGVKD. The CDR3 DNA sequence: TGTGCCATCAGTTCTACTAGCGGGGGGCGCTACGAGCAGTACTTC. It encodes CAISSTSGGRYEQYF.

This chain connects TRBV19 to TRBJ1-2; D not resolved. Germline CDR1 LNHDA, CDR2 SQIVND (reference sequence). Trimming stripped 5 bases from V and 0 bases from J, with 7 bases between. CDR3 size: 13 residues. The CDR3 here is CASSSSANYGYTF. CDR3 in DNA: TGTGCCAGTAGTTCCAGCGCTAACTATGGCTACACCTTC. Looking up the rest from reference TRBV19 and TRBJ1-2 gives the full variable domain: DGGITQSPKYLFRKEGQNVTLSCEQNLNHDAMYWYRQDPGQGLRLIYYSQIVNDFQKGDIAEGYSVSREKKESFPLTVTSAQKNPTAFYLCASSSSANYGYTFGSGTRLTVV.